Described below is a single T cell receptor beta chain sequence and its context. This clone appeared a few times. The antigen this receptor binds is unknown. No per-base quality is available; no much larger clone lies one base away. The germline V gene (reference sequence) gives CDR1 as SGHAT and CDR2 as FQDESV. The trim is 2 bases for V and 5 bases for J, with a gap of 15 bases between the germline ends. Including cysteine and phenylalanine, the CDR3 has 15 amino acids. The kept DNA is CDR3 alone, 45 bases in frame from the first base. TCRbeta CDR3 regions were amplified from genomic DNA by means of the immunoSEQ Assay, a bias-controlled multiplex PCR. The authors' pipeline ran thus. Within the assay, amplification of reference gene primers was used to estimate how many nucleated cells each sample contained. To quantify the absolute abundance of each unique TCRbeta CDR3 rearrangement, sequence reads were collapsed and filtered. For each sample, productive Simpson clonality was calculated by taking the square root of Simpson's diversity index across productive rearrangements. As stored in TCRdb, this immuneACCESS dataset retains in-frame rearrangements with V and J assigned. A fraction of the clones does not appear; measured against another copy, unresolved V genes explain less than half of the discrepancy, and the remainder lacks a known reason. The D gene and trimming were derived from the DNA, and the V and J assignments and clone size from that table. This sample comprises roughly 290,000 clones, about 90% of them detected only once. The top ten clones comprise less than 2.5% of the sample.

These data belong to a study of blood T cell repertoires in COVID-19 (dated by TCRdb to 2018 to 2021). Looking at the study overall: Samples from collaborators originated in the United States, Italy and Spain and spanned both the acute and convalescent phases of COVID-19. The samples were drawn from the first 160 participants of the ongoing ImmuneRACE study and from about 1,200 subjects provided by 6 global collaborators. A freely available public database, intended as a resource for researchers studying the immune response to SARS-CoV-2, is where the repertoires were released. The prospective study material was composed of cDNA or gDNA derived from T cells, B-cell-depleted T cells, or PBMCs. Deeply sampled blood TCRbeta repertoires from subjects exposed to, actively infected with, or recovered from COVID-19 were included in the dataset. Nearly every sample came with metadata listing a de-identified subject ID, COVID-19 status, age in years and sex. HLA class I and class II types, where available, came from metadata supplied by the sample provider rather than from assay-based typing.

The full study reports these points: How much clinical and demographic metadata was included differed by source and by participant, and the metadata was provided uncurated.

Samples from volunteer blood donors who had recovered from COVID-19 were contributed by a second Seattle source. Collaborating institutions collected whole blood in K2EDTA tubes following their own protocols. For TCRbeta analysis, collaborator samples were shipped as frozen whole blood, as isolated PBMCs, or as DNA extracted from either sample type. Rearrangement joined TRBV11-1 to TRBJ2-5, with TRBD1 perhaps the D gene, on 6 matching bases. This sequence originates from a woman in her 30s who had recovered from COVID-19. Sequences were obtained from peripheral blood. The CDR3 region: CASSLYSPGHETQYF. The base sequence is TGTGCCAGCAGCTTATATTCACCGGGACACGAGACCCAGTACTTC. Full variable domain (CDR3 extended with the reference TRBV11-1 and TRBJ2-5 proteins): EAEVAQSPRYKITEKSQAVAFWCDPISGHATLYWYRQILGQGPELLVQFQDESVVDDSQLPKDRFSAERLKGVDSTLKIQPAELGDSAMYLCASSLYSPGHETQYFGPGTRLLVL.